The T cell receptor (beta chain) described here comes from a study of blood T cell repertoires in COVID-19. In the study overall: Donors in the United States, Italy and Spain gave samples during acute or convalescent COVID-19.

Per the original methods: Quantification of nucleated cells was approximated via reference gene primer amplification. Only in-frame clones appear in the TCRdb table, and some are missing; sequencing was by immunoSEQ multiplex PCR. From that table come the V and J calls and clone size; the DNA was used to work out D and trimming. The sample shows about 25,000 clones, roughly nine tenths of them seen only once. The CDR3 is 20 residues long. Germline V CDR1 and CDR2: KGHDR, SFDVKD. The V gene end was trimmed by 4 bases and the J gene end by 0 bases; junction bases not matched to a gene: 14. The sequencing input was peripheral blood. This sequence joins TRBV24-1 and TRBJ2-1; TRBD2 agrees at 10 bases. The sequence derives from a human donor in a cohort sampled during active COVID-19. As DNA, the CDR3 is TGTGCCACCAGTGACCGGCGTCCGGGACTAGCGCCGAGCTCCTACAATGAGCAGTTCTTC. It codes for CATSDRRPGLAPSSYNEQFF.